These T cell receptor beta chains were read from a single sample in a study of spatial heterogeneity in lung cancer. In TCRdb, the 5' RACE reads were re-called with MiXCR into one record per CDR3 protein. The sample lists about 56,000 distinct CDR3 sequences, around 8.4% seen once, with roughly 15% in the top ten. The sample here was PBMCs, taken at surgery. These receptors originate from a female donor with early-stage non-small cell lung cancer. The CDR3 runs from the conserved cysteine through the conserved F or W. A D gene is named only where the DNA matches it firmly. Clone size is stated in some rows and not others, as once, few, many or a class when expanded.

>many|TRBJ2-5|-|TRBV7-7
TGTGCTAGCAGCTTGAAGGCGTCCGGGACGACCCAGTACTTC
CASSLKASGTTQYF
>-|TRBJ1-5|-|TRBV3-1
TGTGCCAGCAGCCAAGGAGGATTGGGAGGTCAGCCCCAGCATTTT
CASSQGGLGGQPQHF
>few|TRBJ2-2|TRBD2|TRBV10-2
TGCGCCAGCGGGCTAGCGGGAGAGGGCGGGGAGCTGTTTTTT
CASGLAGEGGELFF
>few|TRBJ1-3|-|TRBV15
TGTGCCACCAGCAGAGCTCCCACAGGTTCCTCTGGAAACACCATATATTTT
CATSRAPTGSSGNTIYF
>many|TRBJ1-1|-|TRBV6-1
TGTGCCAGCAGGGTACACTTGAACACTGAAGCTTTCTTT
CASRVHLNTEAFF
>many|TRBJ1-4|-|TRBV28
TGTGCCAGCACCAGGAGGTCAACTAATGAAAAACTGTTTTTT
CASTRRSTNEKLFF
>few|TRBJ2-3|-|TRBV5-1
TGCGCCAGCAGCTTGGAACGTTCTGCGCAGTATTTT
CASSLERSAQYF
>-|TRBJ2-6|-|TRBV12-3/TRBV12-4
TGTGCCAGCACCAGTCGCCCTGGTGGGGCCAACGTCCTGACTTTC
CASTSRPGGANVLTF
>many|TRBJ2-2|-|TRBV7-9
TGTGCCAGCAGCTTTGGGCTAGCCGGCGGGGAGCTGTTTTTT
CASSFGLAGGELFF
>-|TRBJ2-1|TRBD2|TRBV5-4
TGTACCAGCAGCTTGGGTTCTGGCGGGAGGTACAATGAGCAGTTCTTC
CTSSLGSGGRYNEQFF
>many|TRBJ1-5|-|TRBV20-1
TGCAGTGCCCTCCACCCCAGCGGAAATCAGCCCCAGCATTTT
CSALHPSGNQPQHF
>-|TRBJ2-1|TRBD2|TRBV3-1
TGTGCCAGCAGCCGGGGACTAGCGGGGACCTACAATGAGCAGTTCTTC
CASSRGLAGTYNEQFF
>-|TRBJ1-1|TRBD1|TRBV28
TGTGCCAGCAGTTCCTCAGGGGGCGGGAACACTGAAGCTTTCTTT
CASSSSGGGNTEAFF
>many|TRBJ1-1|-|TRBV20-1
TGCAGTGCTTTCCTTGGGACTGAAGCTTTCTTT
CSAFLGTEAFF
>many|TRBJ2-6|-|TRBV10-3
TGTGCCATCAGAATGAGCTCTGGGGCCAACGTCCTGACTTTC
CAIRMSSGANVLTF
>few|TRBJ2-1|TRBD2|TRBV20-1
TGCAGTGCTTCGCTAGCGGCTTGGAATGAGCAGTTCTTC
CSASLAAWNEQFF
>few|TRBJ1-1|TRBD1|TRBV18
TGTGCCAGCTCACCGTCCGACAGGGAAAACACTGAAGCTTTCTTT
CASSPSDRENTEAFF
>-|TRBJ2-5|TRBD2|TRBV6-5
TGTGCCAGCAGTCTTACTAGCGGGAGGTCCTCCCAGTACTTC
CASSLTSGRSSQYF
>-|TRBJ1-1|-|TRBV9
TGTGCCAGCAGCGTAGAGCTGGCGCCTAACACTGAAGCTTTCTTT
CASSVELAPNTEAFF
>many|TRBJ2-1|-|TRBV5-1
TGCGCCAGCAGCCGTGGGGGTAACCCAGAGCAGTTCTTC
CASSRGGNPEQFF
>many|TRBJ2-2|-|TRBV9
TGTGCCAGCAGCGTAGTTTCCATGAGTGCCGGGGAGCTGTTTTTT
CASSVVSMSAGELFF
>many|TRBJ1-4|-|TRBV6-5
TGTGCCAGCGGGGTTGGATCCTCTAATGAAAAACTGTTTTTT
CASGVGSSNEKLFF
>many|TRBJ2-2|-|TRBV28
TGTGCCAGCAGTTTCCCGTGGGGCGGTTTGAACACCGGGGAGCTGTTTTTT
CASSFPWGGLNTGELFF
>many|TRBJ1-4|TRBD1|TRBV12-3/TRBV12-4
TGTGCCAGCAGTTTAGCGGCAGGGGGCGGCGAAAAACTGTTTTTT
CASSLAAGGGEKLFF
>few|TRBJ2-7|-|TRBV12-3/TRBV12-4
TGTGCCAGCAGTTTAACCCCGGCCGTCCGGCGCTACGAGCAGTACTTC
CASSLTPAVRRYEQYF
>few|TRBJ2-5|-|TRBV6-1
TGTGCCAGCACTGACAGAAAAGAGACCCAGTACTTC
CASTDRKETQYF
>few|TRBJ1-2|-|TRBV15
TGTGCCACCAGCTCAGGGGATTCTTCCTATGGCTACACCTTC
CATSSGDSSYGYTF
>-|TRBJ2-3|-|TRBV14
TGTGCCAGCAGCCAGATAGATACGCAGTATTTT
CASSQIDTQYF
>few|TRBJ2-7|TRBD1|TRBV11-2
TGTGCCAGCGTGGGACAGGGGTCCGAGCAGTACTTC
CASVGQGSEQYF
>many|TRBJ2-7|TRBD2|TRBV29-1
TGCAGCGTTGACGGGGGGGACTACGAGCAGTACTTC
CSVDGGDYEQYF
>many|TRBJ2-3|-|TRBV7-9
TGTGCCAGCAGCTTTCAGCAGTCTAGCACAGATACGCAGTATTTT
CASSFQQSSTDTQYF
>few|TRBJ2-3|-|TRBV4-1
TGCGCCAGCAAACCAAGCGGAGATACGCAGTATTTT
CASKPSGDTQYF
>few|TRBJ1-6|-|TRBV7-2
TGTGCCAGCAGGACAGAGGGCGCCTCACCCCTCCACTTT
CASRTEGASPLHF